The following is a T cell receptor beta chain sequence with its context. Antigen unknown. This specimen comes from a study of T cell responses to AZD1222 COVID-19 vaccine. Study details: Pooled in the analysis were second doses at about 4 or about 12 weeks. Study outcomes and limitations: Epitopes outside B.1.351 and B.1.1.7 mutated regions reportedly drew nearly half of spike TCRs. Across the whole spike, CD4 TCRs peaked at regions 160-218 and 743-854. Following two doses of AZD1222, Spike-specific TCR breadth and depth rose.

Profiling relied on immunoSEQ multiplex PCR, and the TCRdb table lists in-frame clones only, not all of them. The sample lists 60,000 to 70,000 clones; roughly four fifths were seen once. Germline loops: CDR1 MNHEY, CDR2 SMNVEV (reference sequence). This CDR3 contains 19 residues. Losses at the gene ends were 0 bases for V and 0 bases for J; bases not matched to a gene: 8. Material: peripheral blood, obtained on day 0 of AZD1222 vaccination. The clonotype was recovered from an adult in good health. The chain is built from TRBV27 and TRBJ2-6; 7 bases align to TRBD1. CDR3 sequence (DNA): TGTGCCAGCAGTTTATCCGGGACAGCTGAACCCTCTGGGGCCAACGTCCTGACTTTC. Translation gives CASSLSGTAEPSGANVLTF. Based on the CDR3 plus reference TRBV27 and TRBJ2-6, the full variable domain is EAQVTQNPRYLITVTGKKLTVTCSQNMNHEYMSWYRQDPGLGLRQIYYSMNVEVTDKGDVPEGYKVSRKEKRNFPLILESPSPNQTSLYFCASSLSGTAEPSGANVLTFGAGSRLTVL.